Shown below are 22 T cell receptor beta chains from a single sample sequenced in a study of human T cells and chemical hapten exposure. The time point is: pre-sensitization, week 0. Treatment described: therapeutic diphenylcyclopropenone sensitization with weekly scalp DPC. TCRdb re-called the RACE reads with MiXCR, one entry per CDR3 protein. The repertoire includes around 200,000 distinct CDR3 sequences, around 30% of them detected once, and roughly 3% sits in the top ten. Sequenced material: whole blood, taken in connection with sensitization to the hapten diphenylcyclopropenone (DPC). The origin of the receptors is a woman aged 25 to 39 with alopecia areata. Some clones in this sample may be carry-over from other donors' samples.

In its sample, this clonotype was seen once. In DNA, the CDR3 is TGTGCCAGCAGCCCGACGTTGAATGAGCAGTTCTTC. Translating gives CASSPTLNEQFF. V and J are TRBV7-9 and TRBJ2-1; D is undetermined. The CDR3 loop spans 12 amino acids. The germline gives CDR1 SEHNR, CDR2 FQNEAQ (reference sequence). The V and J ends lost 5 bases and 7 bases respectively, with 9 bases between them.

This clonotype has more than one count but fewer than ten. This chain uses TRBV7-6 with TRBJ2-7; D uncertain. Germline V lookup: CDR1 SGHVS, CDR2 FNYEAQ. There are 14 residues in the CDR3. V was shortened by 0 bases and J by 3 bases, with 9 bases between the two germline ends. CDR3 residues: CASSLADASYEQYF. CDR3 nucleotides: TGTGCCAGCAGCTTAGCGGACGCTAGCTACGAGCAGTACTTC.

The gene calls are TRBV25-1 and TRBJ2-5; D gene ambiguous. The CDR3 sequence is 12 residues long. The ends were cut back, 4 bases at V and 2 bases at J, with 5 bases in the middle. Germline CDR1 MGHDK, CDR2 SYGVNS. CDR3 amino acids: CASSGVQETQYF. The CDR3 DNA sequence: TGTGCCAGCAGTGGGGTACAAGAGACCCAGTACTTC.

This clonotype has only a few counts. The CDR3: CASSPLGGQFNQPQHF. Here the CDR3 DNA reads TGTGCCAGCTCACCACTGGGGGGCCAGTTCAATCAGCCCCAGCATTTT. V usage is TRBV18 and J usage is TRBJ1-5, with a tentative D call TRBD1 (6 bases). Germline loops: CDR1 KGHSH, CDR2 LQKENI. V lost 1 base to trimming and J lost 3 bases, with 13 bases between them. CDR3 length: 16 residues.

This clonotype has just a few counts. The CDR3 DNA is TGTGCCAGCAGTACCGAGACCGGGACAGGGGCCTGGGGCAATCAGCCCCAGCATTTT. This encodes CASSTETGTGAWGNQPQHF. The chain employs TRBV6-2 or TRBV6-3 and TRBJ1-5, with 10 bases fitting TRBD1. CDR3 size: 19 residues. Germline V gene lookup returns CDR1 MNHEY and CDR2 SVGEGT. J lost 2 bases, V lost 5 bases, and 15 bases had no gene match.

This clonotype was detected a few times. The chain couples TRBV29-1 to TRBJ2-1; 7 bases map to TRBD2. J gave up 0 bases and V 8 bases, and 13 bases lay outside the gene matches. Germline CDR1 reads SQVTM; CDR2 reads ANQGSEA. The CDR3 contains 16 residues. The CDR3 DNA reads TGCAGCACAACTAGTCTAGCGGCCTCCTCCTACAATGAGCAGTTCTTC. It specifies CSTTSLAASSYNEQFF.

The J gene is TRBJ1-2, the V gene TRBV5-1; D is undetermined. The germline V gene has CDR1 SGHRS and CDR2 YFSETQ. Trimming took off 0 bases at V and 2 bases at J, with 5 bases between the two ends. The CDR3 spans 13 residues. The CDR3 DNA follows: TGCGCCAGCAGCTTGGGGAACAACTATGGCTACACCTTC. Translation gives CASSLGNNYGYTF. Using reference TRBV5-1 and TRBJ1-2 for the parts outside the CDR3, the full variable domain is KAGVTQTPRYLIKTRGQQVTLSCSPISGHRSVSWYQQTPGQGLQFLFEYFSETQRNKGNFPGRFSGRQFSNSRSEMNVSTLELGDSALYLCASSLGNNYGYTFGSGTRLTVV.

This clonotype was seen a few times. The chain carries TRBV7-2 and TRBJ2-5; 10 bases align to TRBD2. V lost 5 bases, J lost 5 bases, and 8 bases stayed unmatched. This CDR3 contains 15 residues. Germline V CDR1 and CDR2: SGHTA, FQGNSA. CDR3 DNA: TGTGCCAGCAGCCCACAGCGGGGGGGCGGGGAGACCCAGTACTTC. Protein: CASSPQRGGGETQYF.

The CDR3 loop is CASRSSGRTYEQYF. Written as DNA, the CDR3 is TGTGCAAGTCGCTCTAGCGGGAGGACCTACGAGCAGTACTTC. The V and J genes are TRBV12-2 and TRBJ2-7; the DNA was not compared with TRBD2, the D call given in the table. TRBV12-2 is annotated as a pseudogene. The CDR3 consists of 14 residues.

This clonotype was detected a few times. The rearrangement joins TRBV7-2 to TRBJ1-1; tentative D call: TRBD1 (6 bases). Trimming removed 1 base from V and 6 bases from J, with 21 bases in between. Germline CDR1 SGHTA, CDR2 FQGNSA. The CDR3 covers 17 residues. DNA of the CDR3: TGTGCCAGCAGCTTAGGACGGGCAGGGGCGAGGACCGCTGAAGCTTTCTTT. This sequence encodes CASSLGRAGARTAEAFF.

The gene calls are TRBV7-3 and TRBJ2-7; D is unresolved. The V and J ends lost 5 bases and 7 bases respectively, with 12 bases between them. Germline CDR1 SGHTA, CDR2 FQGTGA. The CDR3 runs to 12 residues. This CDR3 is CASSLMGSEQYF. For the CDR3, the DNA is TGTGCCAGCAGCCTAATGGGGTCAGAGCAGTACTTC.

V is TRBV6-2 or TRBV6-3 and J is TRBJ1-5, with D perhaps TRBD1 (6 bases). The CDR3 loop spans 13 amino acids. Trimming took 5 bases from V and 6 from J, leaving 11 bases between them. Germline CDR1 and CDR2: MNHEY and SVGEGT. CDR3 in DNA: TGTGCCAGCAGTCAGGGGAGGGGTCAGCCCCAGCATTTT. This codes for CASSQGRGQPQHF.

The V gene is TRBV10-3, the J gene TRBJ2-7; tentatively, D is TRBD2 (6 bases). Germline CDR1 ENHRY, CDR2 SYGVKD. The ends were cut back, 6 bases at V and 9 bases at J, with 21 bases in the middle. This CDR3 contains 14 residues. CDR3 bases: TGTGCCATCAGCCCACCGGGACTGCCTTCCGGGCAGTACTTC. It encodes CAISPPGLPSGQYF.

DNA for the CDR3: TGCGCCAGCAGCCAAGATGGGACTAGCGCCAACGAGCAGTACTTC. Protein product: CASSQDGTSANEQYF. The chain employs TRBV4-1 and TRBJ2-7, with 10 bases lining up with TRBD2. The trim removed 0 bases at V and 5 bases at J, leaving 4 bases unmatched. This CDR3 has 15 residues. CDR1 is MGHRA and CDR2 is YSYEKL in the germline V gene.

For the CDR3, the DNA is TGTGCCAGCAGCTCCCCCGGGGGCCTAGCGGAGGGGAATGAGCAGTTCTTC. This sequence encodes CASSSPGGLAEGNEQFF. The chain employs TRBV7-2 and TRBJ2-1; D possibly corresponds to TRBD2 (7 bases). V lost 4 bases and J 7 bases, leaving 23 bases between the germline ends. The CDR3 contains 17 residues. Germline CDR1 reads SGHTA; CDR2 reads FQGNSA. The full variable domain, its missing parts supplied by reference TRBV7-2 and TRBJ2-1, is GAGVSQSPSNKVTEKGKDVELRCDPISGHTALYWYRQSLGQGLEFLIYFQGNSAPDKSGLPSDRFSAERTGGSVSTLTIQRTQQEDSAVYLCASSSPGGLAEGNEQFFGPGTRLTVL.

This clonotype was observed a handful of times. The chain combines TRBV2 with TRBJ1-2; D not resolved. V was trimmed by 1 base and J by 3 bases, leaving 6 bases between them. This CDR3 has 13 amino acids. Germline CDR1 is SNHLY and CDR2 is FYNNEI. The CDR3 nucleotides are TGTGCCAGCAGTGAAGGGCCGTACTATGGCTACACCTTC. It specifies CASSEGPYYGYTF.

V usage is TRBV29-1 and J usage is TRBJ1-2; D remains ambiguous. The CDR3 covers 12 residues. Germline-derived CDR1 and CDR2 are SQVTM and ANQGSEA. Trimming removed 4 bases from V and 0 bases from J, with 6 bases in between. CDR3 loop: CSVAETNYGYTF. DNA of the CDR3: TGCAGCGTTGCGGAGACTAACTATGGCTACACCTTC.

This clonotype was counted once. The J gene is TRBJ2-7, the V gene TRBV29-1; a weak D match, TRBD1 (6 bases). V shed 7 bases and J shed 1 base, with 11 bases lying between them. This CDR3 comprises 12 residues. Per the germline V gene, CDR1 is SQVTM and CDR2 is ANQGSEA. The CDR3 reads CSARTASYEQYF. The CDR3 DNA reads TGCAGCGCCAGGACAGCTTCCTACGAGCAGTACTTC.

This chain joins TRBV11-1 and TRBJ2-6; 11 nucleotides agree with TRBD1. The CDR3 runs to 16 residues. The junction had 10 bases not matched to a gene; V was cut back by 3 bases and J by 12 bases. Looked up from germline, CDR1 is SGHAT and CDR2 is FQDESV (reference sequence). CDR3 sequence (DNA): TGTGCCAGCAGCTTCCGCCTCGGGACAGGGGGTGGCGTCCTGACTTTC. The encoded protein is CASSFRLGTGGGVLTF.

This sequence joins TRBV29-1 and TRBJ2-7, with 11 bases lining up with TRBD2. The length of the CDR3 is 14 residues. Germline values: CDR1 SQVTM, CDR2 ANQGSEA. With V trimmed by 4 bases and J by 2 bases, 4 bases remained unmatched. CDR3 loop: CSVGLAGRTYEQYF. DNA for the CDR3: TGCAGCGTTGGACTAGCGGGACGGACCTACGAGCAGTACTTC.

The CDR3 spells CSAQRQTSNQPQHF. In nucleotides, the CDR3 is TGCAGTGCTCAAAGACAGACTAGCAATCAGCCCCAGCATTTT. The chain recombines TRBV20-1 with TRBJ1-5, with D possibly TRBD1 on 5 matching bases. Trimming removed 5 bases at V and 0 bases at J, with 11 bases between. The CDR3 totals 14 residues. The V gene's germline CDR1 is DFQATT and CDR2 SNEGSKA (reference sequence).

In its sample, this clonotype was seen once. V is TRBV24-1 and J is TRBJ1-5; D not resolved. This CDR3 spans 14 amino acids. V gave up 6 bases and J gave up 3 bases, with 11 bases separating them. Germline V CDR1 and CDR2: KGHDR, SFDVKD. The CDR3 region is CATSRRVTNQPQHF. The CDR3 bases are TGTGCCACCAGTAGAAGGGTCACCAATCAGCCCCAGCATTTT.